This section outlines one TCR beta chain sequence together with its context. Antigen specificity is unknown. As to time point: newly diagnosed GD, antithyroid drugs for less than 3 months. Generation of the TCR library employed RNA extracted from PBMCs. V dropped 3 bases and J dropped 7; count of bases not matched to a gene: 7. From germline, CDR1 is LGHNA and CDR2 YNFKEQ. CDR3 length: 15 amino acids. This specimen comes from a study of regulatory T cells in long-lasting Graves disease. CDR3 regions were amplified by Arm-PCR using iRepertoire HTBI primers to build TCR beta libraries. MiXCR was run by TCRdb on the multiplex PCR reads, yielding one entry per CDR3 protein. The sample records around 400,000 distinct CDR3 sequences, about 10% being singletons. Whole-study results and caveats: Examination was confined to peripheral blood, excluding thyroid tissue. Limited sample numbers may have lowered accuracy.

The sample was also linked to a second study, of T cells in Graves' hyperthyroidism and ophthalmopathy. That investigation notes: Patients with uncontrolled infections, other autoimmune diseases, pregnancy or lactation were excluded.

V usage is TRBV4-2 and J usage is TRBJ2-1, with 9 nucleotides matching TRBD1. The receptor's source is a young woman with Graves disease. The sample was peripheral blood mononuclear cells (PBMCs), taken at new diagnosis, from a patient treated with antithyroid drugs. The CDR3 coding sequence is TGTGCCAGCAGCCAGCGACAGGGGGTCAAAAATGAGCAGTTCTTC. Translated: CASSQRQGVKNEQFF.